This passage covers 9 T cell receptor beta chains from one sample sequenced in a study of neoadjuvant anti-PD-1 for oral cavity cancer (dated by TCRdb to the early 2020s). The library relied on the immunoSEQ multiplex PCR assay. TCRdb holds this immuneACCESS table with in-frame rearrangements only. Some clones are missing; in checked studies, unresolved V genes explain under half, and the rest has no known cause. Present in this sample are some 7,000 clones, about 70% of which were seen just once. Over 2.5% of the sample is held by the ten biggest clonotypes. The meaning of the sample's time point label: before neoadjuvant nivolumab. Sequencing was performed on PBMCs, taken before nivolumab (anti-PD-1) treatment. The receptors shown here come from a person between 40 and 85 years old with oral cavity squamous cell carcinoma.

CDR3 nucleotides: TGTGCCAGCAGCAACTACGAGCAGTACTTC. Residues: CASSNYEQYF. The V and J genes are TRBV21-1 and TRBJ2-7. TRBV21-1 is a pseudogene segment. The CDR3 covers 10 residues.

The chain is built from TRBV19 and TRBJ2-2; TRBD1 aligns across 8 bases. The CDR3 sequence is 17 residues long. Germline CDR1 is LNHDA and CDR2 is SQIVND (reference sequence). Trimming cost V 7 bases and J 0 bases; bases outside gene matches: 10. The CDR3 sequence: CASIGGTGGPNTGELFF. The DNA of the CDR3 is TGTGCCAGTATTGGGGGCACAGGGGGTCCGAACACCGGGGAGCTGTTTTTT.

This clone has a handful of counts. This chain joins TRBV28 and TRBJ1-1, with 7 bases that match TRBD1. Per the germline V gene, CDR1 is MDHEN and CDR2 is SYDVKM. This CDR3 comprises 12 residues. V dropped 2 bases and J dropped 7; count of bases not matched to a gene: 1. The CDR3 protein is CASSLQGVEAFF. The DNA of the CDR3 is TGTGCCAGCAGTTTACAGGGGGTTGAAGCTTTCTTT.

The V gene is TRBV7-6, the J gene TRBJ1-4; no reliable D call. Germline V gene lookup returns CDR1 SGHVS and CDR2 FNYEAQ. The V and J ends lost 5 bases and 2 bases respectively, with 12 bases between them. The CDR3 consists of 15 residues. The CDR3 is CASSPRSSTNEKLFF. The CDR3 DNA follows: TGTGCCAGCAGCCCCCGGTCCTCCACTAATGAAAAACTGTTTTTT.

V usage is TRBV4-1 and J usage is TRBJ2-2; 7 positions match TRBD1. With 3 bases clipped from V and 4 bases from J, the junction kept 8 bases outside the gene matches. Germline V gene data show CDR1 as MGHRA and CDR2 as YSYEKL. The CDR3 spans 16 residues. CDR3 sequence reads: CASSHQGQWGTGELFF. The CDR3 coding sequence is TGCGCCAGCAGCCACCAGGGACAGTGGGGCACCGGGGAGCTGTTTTTT.

DNA of the CDR3: TGTGCCAGCAGTGGCCGTATGCAGGGTAGTCAGCCCCAGCATTTT. It is translated as CASSGRMQGSQPQHF. The rearrangement joins TRBV2 to TRBJ1-5, with TRBD1 as a possible D gene (5 bases). This CDR3 has 15 residues. Germline CDR1 reads SNHLY; CDR2 reads FYNNEI. With 4 bases removed from V and 6 bases from J, the gap between germline ends came to 16 bases.

The chain has TRBV6-1 and TRBJ1-1; D is undetermined. Germline V gene lookup returns CDR1 MNHNS and CDR2 SASEGT. The V gene lost 3 bases and the J gene lost 0 bases, with 5 bases spanning the gap. CDR3 size: 13 residues. The CDR3 is CASSDTLNTEAFF. In DNA form, the CDR3 reads TGTGCCAGCAGTGATACACTGAACACTGAAGCTTTCTTT.

The rearrangement joins TRBV6-6 to TRBJ1-5; TRBD1 agrees at 9 bases. V lost 6 bases and J lost 6; bases outside the gene matches: 6. The CDR3 is made up of 14 amino acids. Germline CDR1 MNHNY, CDR2 SVGAGI (reference sequence). The CDR3 sequence is CASRPTGGSQPQHF. The CDR3, as DNA: TGTGCCAGCAGGCCCACAGGGGGCAGTCAGCCCCAGCATTTT.

V is TRBV19 and J is TRBJ2-3; D is uncertain. This CDR3 spans 14 amino acids. Germline assignment: CDR1 LNHDA and CDR2 SQIVND (reference sequence). V lost 4 bases, J lost 0 bases, and 8 bases lay in between. The CDR3 bases are TGTGCCAGTAGTACACTACTCAGCACAGATACGCAGTATTTT. It codes for CASSTLLSTDTQYF.